This T cell receptor (beta chain) was observed in a study of shared T cell receptors in the human thymus. The CDR3 covers 16 residues. Trimming at V came to 6 bases and at J to 3 bases, leaving 9 bases not matched to a gene. Germline V gives CDR1 MNHEY, CDR2 SMNVEV (reference sequence). Clones were sequenced by immunoSEQ multiplex PCR, and TCRdb holds only the in-frame ones, with some missing. Seen here are hundreds of thousands of clones, about 87% observed once, and the top ten hold more than 0.009%. The same data also went into a second study, on human thymus T cells.

This clonotype originated in a boy under two years old with a congenital heart defect. The sample consisted of thymocytes. J is TRBJ2-2 and V is TRBV27; 8 nucleotides match TRBD1. The CDR3 here is CASSRRTGRDTGELFF. The CDR3, as DNA: TGTGCCAGCAGCCGACGGACAGGGAGAGACACCGGGGAGCTGTTTTTT.